This TCR beta chain came from a study of identical twins. Study results and caveats: Out-of-frame alpha sequences common to twins exhibited a surplus of low generation probability. Abundant cord blood beta clonotypes carried fewer insertions; memory repertoires showed none.

In this sample, this clonotype turned up many times. Its antigen is not known. The germline gives CDR1 SGHTA, CDR2 FQGNSA. The ends were cut back, 5 bases at V and 5 bases at J, with 16 bases in the middle. The CDR3 runs to 16 residues. TCRdb recomputed calls from the 5' RACE reads with MiXCR, one row per CDR3 protein. The sample yields 420,000 or so distinct CDR3 sequences, approximately 17% seen once. V and J are TRBV7-2 and TRBJ1-6, with D perhaps TRBD1 (6 bases). Sequences were obtained from naive T cells sorted from blood. The TCR sequence derives from a man between 50 and 59 years old in good health. The CDR3 loop reads CASSPPFRGDNSPLHF. The CDR3 coding sequence is TGTGCCAGCAGCCCCCCCTTCAGGGGTGATAATTCACCCCTCCACTTT.